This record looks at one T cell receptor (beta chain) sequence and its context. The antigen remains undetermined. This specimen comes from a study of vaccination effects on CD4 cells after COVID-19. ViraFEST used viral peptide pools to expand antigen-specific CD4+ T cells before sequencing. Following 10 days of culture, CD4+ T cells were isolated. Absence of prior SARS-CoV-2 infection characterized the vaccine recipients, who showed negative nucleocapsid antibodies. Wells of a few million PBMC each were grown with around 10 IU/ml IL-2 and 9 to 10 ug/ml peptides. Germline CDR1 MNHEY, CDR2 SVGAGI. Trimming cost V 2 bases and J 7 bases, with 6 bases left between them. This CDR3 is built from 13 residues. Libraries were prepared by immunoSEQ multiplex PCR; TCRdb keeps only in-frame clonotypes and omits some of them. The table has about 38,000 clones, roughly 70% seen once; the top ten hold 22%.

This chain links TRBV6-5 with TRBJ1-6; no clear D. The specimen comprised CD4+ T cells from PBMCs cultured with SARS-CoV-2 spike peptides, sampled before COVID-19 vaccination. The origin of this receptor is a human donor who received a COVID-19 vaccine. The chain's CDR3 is CASSYEGNSPLHF. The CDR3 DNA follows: TGTGCCAGCAGTTACGAGGGAAATTCACCCCTCCACTTT.